This T cell receptor beta chain was captured in a study of CD8+ T cells in alopecia areata. V was shortened by 7 bases and J by 2 bases, with 20 bases between the two germline ends. The germline gives CDR1 SQVTM, CDR2 ANQGSEA. The CDR3 extends over 16 amino acids. Sequencing templates came from extracted RNA that was reverse transcribed into cDNA. Produced via immunoSEQ multiplex PCR; TCRdb's table is partial and in-frame only. The table includes roughly 180,000 clones, approximately 49% detected once. The treatment was: oral pan-JAK inhibitor, 5-10 mg twice daily. Material: CD8+ T cells sorted from blood, obtained at week 52, from a patient treated with tofacitinib. The chain carries TRBV29-1 and TRBJ2-2; tentative D call: TRBD1 (6 bases). The sequence was obtained from a human donor with alopecia areata. CDR3 coding DNA: TGCAGCGCGGGGCCAGGGGCCAACCCAAACACCGGGGAGCTGTTTTTT. This gives the protein CSAGPGANPNTGELFF.